The sample holds many counts of the clone carrying this TCR beta chain. Its antigen is undetermined. The germline gene is not matched at one end of the junction; a read error may be the cause. This entry belongs to a study of T-cell reconstitution after alpha-beta-depleted transplantation in children. Findings and limits, study-wide: Roughly two months post-transplant, alpha-beta T cells reportedly originated from several hundred graft clones that had expanded.

The V gene's germline CDR1 is MNHEY and CDR2 SVGAGI. This CDR3 has 18 amino acids. Unique molecular identifiers tagged the TCRbeta library. TCRdb independently ran MiXCR on the PCR reads; one entry per CDR3 protein. The repertoire holds 480,000 or so distinct CDR3 sequences, with approximately 10% as singletons. This chain uses TRBV6-5 with TRBJ2-7; 15 bases align to TRBD2. This TCR was recovered from a child aged 2-9 years with inherited bone marrow failure, due to receive a stem cell transplant. Sequences were derived from PBMCs, sampled before TCRalphabeta/CD19-depleted stem cell transplant. As DNA, the CDR3 is TGTGCCATCAGTTACCGGGGACTAGCGGGAGGAGTGTCCTACGAGCAGTACTTC. Translating it yields CAISYRGLAGGVSYEQYF.